These T cell receptor beta chains were read from a single sample in a study of T cells after yellow fever vaccination. TCRdb reanalysed the 5' RACE reads using MiXCR and keeps one entry per CDR3 protein. The table has approximately 450,000 distinct CDR3 sequences, roughly a sixth seen once. The input for sequencing was PBMCs, taken before the yellow fever booster vaccination. The receptors were sampled from a young man who received the YFV17D yellow fever vaccine. CDR3s include the opening cysteine and the closing phenylalanine or tryptophan. The order of the fields is clone size, J gene, V gene, D gene, CDR3 DNA, CDR3 protein. A D gene is named only where the DNA matches it firmly. A row's size may be missing; if present it is once, few, many or a size class.

clone size: few
J gene: TRBJ1-2
V gene: TRBV20-1
D gene: TRBD1
CDR3 DNA: TGCAGTGCTCCATCATGGGACAGGGGGCGCTCCACCGGCTACACCTTC
CDR3 protein: CSAPSWDRGRSTGYTF

clone size: few
J gene: TRBJ2-2
V gene: TRBV5-1
D gene: .
CDR3 DNA: TGCGCCAGCAGCACCGAAGGGACGGCGAACACCGGGGAGCTGTTTTTT
CDR3 protein: CASSTEGTANTGELFF

clone size: .
J gene: TRBJ1-1
V gene: TRBV6-5
D gene: .
CDR3 DNA: TGTGCCAGCAGCACGAAACTGGACTATAAGAGGGACACTGAAGCTTTCTTT
CDR3 protein: CASSTKLDYKRDTEAFF

clone size: .
J gene: TRBJ2-5
V gene: TRBV20-1
D gene: TRBD2
CDR3 DNA: TGCAGTGCTAGAGGGATCACTAGCGGTCAAGAGACCCAGTACTTC
CDR3 protein: CSARGITSGQETQYF

clone size: few
J gene: TRBJ1-4
V gene: TRBV6-5
D gene: .
CDR3 DNA: TGTGCCAGCAGTTACTCCGGGGGTGCAACTAATGAAAAACTGTTTTTT
CDR3 protein: CASSYSGGATNEKLFF

clone size: .
J gene: TRBJ2-3
V gene: TRBV9
D gene: .
CDR3 DNA: TGTGCCAGCAGCGTAGAGACCCCTCACCCGGGCCGGCCGGATACGCAGTATTTT
CDR3 protein: CASSVETPHPGRPDTQYF

clone size: .
J gene: TRBJ2-5
V gene: TRBV14
D gene: .
CDR3 DNA: TGTGCCAGCAGCCAAGTGGGGCTGTCCCAAGAGACCCAGTACTTC
CDR3 protein: CASSQVGLSQETQYF

clone size: many
J gene: TRBJ1-1
V gene: TRBV29-1
D gene: .
CDR3 DNA: TGCAGCGTTGGTTTAGGGGTTACCGAGACTGAAGCTTTCTTT
CDR3 protein: CSVGLGVTETEAFF

clone size: few
J gene: TRBJ1-2
V gene: TRBV6-5
D gene: .
CDR3 DNA: TGTGCCAGCAATACGGAGGGGACTAACTATGGCTACACCTTC
CDR3 protein: CASNTEGTNYGYTF

clone size: few
J gene: TRBJ1-1
V gene: TRBV6-5
D gene: TRBD1
CDR3 DNA: TGTGCCAGCAGTTTAAAACCGGGACAGGGGACTGAAGCTTTCTTT
CDR3 protein: CASSLKPGQGTEAFF

clone size: many
J gene: TRBJ2-5
V gene: TRBV29-1
D gene: TRBD2
CDR3 DNA: TGCAGCGGGGGGGGGTCACAAGAGACCCAGTACTTC
CDR3 protein: CSGGGSQETQYF

clone size: few
J gene: TRBJ2-1
V gene: TRBV6-5
D gene: TRBD2
CDR3 DNA: TGTGCCAGCCTAGGACTAGCGCCCAATGAGCAGTTCTTC
CDR3 protein: CASLGLAPNEQFF

clone size: .
J gene: TRBJ2-2
V gene: TRBV12-3/TRBV12-4
D gene: .
CDR3 DNA: TGTGCCACCCATGGGGTGCCCGGGGAGCTGTTTTTT
CDR3 protein: CATHGVPGELFF

clone size: .
J gene: TRBJ1-4
V gene: TRBV4-2
D gene: TRBD1
CDR3 DNA: TGTGCCAGCAGCCAAAGACAGGGTTATGAAAAACTGTTTTTT
CDR3 protein: CASSQRQGYEKLFF

clone size: once
J gene: TRBJ1-4
V gene: TRBV29-1
D gene: .
CDR3 DNA: TGCAGCGGGGGATTAGGGGCTACTAATGAAAAACTGTTTTTT
CDR3 protein: CSGGLGATNEKLFF

clone size: .
J gene: TRBJ1-3
V gene: TRBV7-2
D gene: .
CDR3 DNA: TGTGCCAGCAGCCGGGGGGCCCGAAACACCATATATTTT
CDR3 protein: CASSRGARNTIYF

clone size: .
J gene: TRBJ2-1
V gene: TRBV2
D gene: TRBD2
CDR3 DNA: TGTGCCAGCAGTAGGCGGGGGGGCAGATACAATGAGCAGTTCTTC
CDR3 protein: CASSRRGGRYNEQFF

clone size: few
J gene: TRBJ1-1
V gene: TRBV7-2
D gene: TRBD1
CDR3 DNA: TGTGCCAGCAGACAACAGGGGGCGGGCACTGAAGCTTTCTTT
CDR3 protein: CASRQQGAGTEAFF

clone size: few
J gene: TRBJ1-1
V gene: TRBV5-1
D gene: .
CDR3 DNA: TGCGCCAGCAGCGGAACAGGGAGCCGGAACACTGAAGCTTTCTTT
CDR3 protein: CASSGTGSRNTEAFF

clone size: .
J gene: TRBJ1-6
V gene: TRBV6-2/TRBV6-3
D gene: .
CDR3 DNA: TGTGCCAGCAGTTACCGCGGGGATAATTCACCCCTCCACTTT
CDR3 protein: CASSYRGDNSPLHF

clone size: many
J gene: TRBJ1-3
V gene: TRBV5-1
D gene: .
CDR3 DNA: TGCGCCAGCAGCTTGGTTTCTGGAATAGCGGGAAACACCATATATTTT
CDR3 protein: CASSLVSGIAGNTIYF

clone size: .
J gene: TRBJ1-1
V gene: TRBV12-3/TRBV12-4
D gene: .
CDR3 DNA: TGTGCCAGCAGTTTAGCGCCCACAGGGAACACTGAAGCTTTCTTT
CDR3 protein: CASSLAPTGNTEAFF

clone size: many
J gene: TRBJ2-3
V gene: TRBV4-1
D gene: .
CDR3 DNA: TGCGCCAGCAGCCAAGATCGACTACTCACAGATACGCAGTATTTT
CDR3 protein: CASSQDRLLTDTQYF

clone size: few
J gene: TRBJ2-5
V gene: TRBV29-1
D gene: .
CDR3 DNA: TGCAGCGTTGGGACCCAGTACTTC
CDR3 protein: CSVGTQYF

clone size: .
J gene: TRBJ2-3
V gene: TRBV11-2
D gene: .
CDR3 DNA: TGTGCCAGCAGCTCCCGGGGCAGGGGACCAGATACGCAGTATTTT
CDR3 protein: CASSSRGRGPDTQYF

clone size: few
J gene: TRBJ1-2
V gene: TRBV7-2
D gene: TRBD1
CDR3 DNA: TGTGCCAGCAGCTTAGTAGTCCAGGGGGCAGTTGGCTACACCTTC
CDR3 protein: CASSLVVQGAVGYTF

clone size: .
J gene: TRBJ2-3
V gene: TRBV7-6
D gene: .
CDR3 DNA: TGTGCCAGCAGCTTTTTAGGGTCGGGGGCCTCCACAGATACGCAGTATTTT
CDR3 protein: CASSFLGSGASTDTQYF

clone size: .
J gene: TRBJ1-5
V gene: TRBV20-1
D gene: TRBD1
CDR3 DNA: TGCAGTGCTCGGGACAGAAATCAGCCCCAGCATTTT
CDR3 protein: CSARDRNQPQHF

clone size: .
J gene: TRBJ1-2
V gene: TRBV12-3/TRBV12-4
D gene: TRBD1
CDR3 DNA: TGTGCCAGCAGCCGAGTCCGGGACAGGGATGGCTACACCTTC
CDR3 protein: CASSRVRDRDGYTF

clone size: .
J gene: TRBJ2-7
V gene: TRBV5-1
D gene: TRBD1
CDR3 DNA: TGCGCCAGCAGCCAAAATCGGACAGGGATCACCAGGGGGGAGCAGTACTTC
CDR3 protein: CASSQNRTGITRGEQYF

clone size: few
J gene: TRBJ2-1
V gene: TRBV24-1
D gene: TRBD2
CDR3 DNA: TGTGCCACCAGTGACTCCGGAGCTAGCGGGGGTCCTCTTAATGAGCAGTTCTTC
CDR3 protein: CATSDSGASGGPLNEQFF

clone size: .
J gene: TRBJ2-7
V gene: TRBV10-3
D gene: TRBD2
CDR3 DNA: TGTGCCATAAACCGGGGGGGCGAGACCTACGAGCAGTACTTC
CDR3 protein: CAINRGGETYEQYF

clone size: few
J gene: TRBJ1-2
V gene: TRBV20-1
D gene: .
CDR3 DNA: TGCAGTGCTGTCCCAAACCTCTATGGCTACACCTTC
CDR3 protein: CSAVPNLYGYTF

clone size: .
J gene: TRBJ2-1
V gene: TRBV5-1
D gene: .
CDR3 DNA: TGCGCCAGCAGCCCTCCGGGGGCGGGGGCTAGGAAGTTCTTC
CDR3 protein: CASSPPGAGARKFF

clone size: .
J gene: TRBJ1-1
V gene: TRBV9
D gene: .
CDR3 DNA: TGTGCCAGCAGCCCGCGAAGGGGGACTGAAGCTTTCTTT
CDR3 protein: CASSPRRGTEAFF

clone size: many
J gene: TRBJ2-7
V gene: TRBV4-3
D gene: .
CDR3 DNA: TGCGCCAGCAGCTACGGAGCCAACTACGAGCAGTACTTC
CDR3 protein: CASSYGANYEQYF

clone size: few
J gene: TRBJ2-7
V gene: TRBV2
D gene: .
CDR3 DNA: TGTGCCAGCAGTGCCGGGACAAGTTACCTGATCTCCTACGAGCAGTACTTC
CDR3 protein: CASSAGTSYLISYEQYF

clone size: .
J gene: TRBJ2-3
V gene: TRBV5-1
D gene: TRBD1
CDR3 DNA: TGCGCCAGCAGCTGGAAGACAGGGGGCGCGGCAGATACGCAGTATTTT
CDR3 protein: CASSWKTGGAADTQYF

clone size: .
J gene: TRBJ1-5
V gene: TRBV7-9
D gene: .
CDR3 DNA: TGTGCCAGCAGCTTAGGGTCTGGGTCCTTCGATCAGCCCCAGCATTTT
CDR3 protein: CASSLGSGSFDQPQHF

clone size: .
J gene: TRBJ1-1
V gene: TRBV12-3/TRBV12-4
D gene: TRBD1
CDR3 DNA: TGTGCCAGCAAACGACAGGGGGGCACTGAAGCTTTCTTT
CDR3 protein: CASKRQGGTEAFF

clone size: few
J gene: TRBJ2-7
V gene: TRBV5-1
D gene: .
CDR3 DNA: TGCGCCAGCAAAGAGGGGAGCTCCTACGAGCAGTACTTC
CDR3 protein: CASKEGSSYEQYF

clone size: .
J gene: TRBJ1-2
V gene: TRBV12-3/TRBV12-4
D gene: .
CDR3 DNA: TGTGCCAGCAGTTTAGGTTCGGGGCCGGAAGGCTACACCTTC
CDR3 protein: CASSLGSGPEGYTF

clone size: few
J gene: TRBJ1-1
V gene: TRBV6-2/TRBV6-3
D gene: .
CDR3 DNA: TGTGCCAGCAGACTTCAGCTTGAAGCTTTCTTT
CDR3 protein: CASRLQLEAFF

clone size: .
J gene: TRBJ1-5
V gene: TRBV12-3/TRBV12-4
D gene: .
CDR3 DNA: TGTGCCAGCAGTTTGACTAGACTTTCGGACAGACTCGTCAATCAGCCCCAGCATTTT
CDR3 protein: CASSLTRLSDRLVNQPQHF

clone size: few
J gene: TRBJ2-1
V gene: TRBV12-3/TRBV12-4
D gene: TRBD2
CDR3 DNA: TGTGCCAGCATTGAGGGACTAGCGGGGATTGGTGAGCAGTTCTTC
CDR3 protein: CASIEGLAGIGEQFF

clone size: .
J gene: TRBJ1-1
V gene: TRBV4-3
D gene: .
CDR3 DNA: TGCGCCAGCAGCCAAGATATTGCACAGCCGAACACTGAAGCTTTCTTT
CDR3 protein: CASSQDIAQPNTEAFF

clone size: .
J gene: TRBJ2-7
V gene: TRBV7-9
D gene: .
CDR3 DNA: TGTGCCAGCAGCTTTATTCTAGCTCGCGGGGAGCAGTACTTC
CDR3 protein: CASSFILARGEQYF